The 23 T cell receptor beta chains given below trace back to one sample, sequenced in a study of radiation and T cells in renal cell carcinoma. The time point was: blood 2 weeks post-SBRT. Described treatment: 15 Gy SBRT to primary tumor, nephrectomy 4 weeks later. Profiled with immunoSEQ multiplex PCR; TCRdb holds only in-frame clones, not every one. Among some 72,000 clones, roughly 87% were seen once, and the ten largest hold almost 6%. The sequenced sample was blood, obtained from a patient whose treatment included radiotherapy and nephrectomy. All receptors derive from a man aged 55 to 70 with renal cell carcinoma.

V is TRBV7-8 and J is TRBJ2-6; 7 nucleotides align to TRBD1. The V gene end was trimmed by 1 base and the J gene end by 0 bases; junction bases not matched to a gene: 9. This CDR3 contains 19 residues. Per germline, CDR1 SGHVS and CDR2 FQNEAQ. CDR3 DNA: TGTGCCAGCAGCTTAGATGATAGGGGGCCGCCCTCTGGGGCCAACGTCCTGACTTTC. This codes for CASSLDDRGPPSGANVLTF.

This sequence joins TRBV19 and TRBJ1-4; 7 nucleotides line up with TRBD1. Per the germline V gene, CDR1 is LNHDA and CDR2 is SQIVND (reference sequence). Trimming cost V 9 bases and J 8 bases; bases outside gene matches: 9. CDR3 length: 13 residues. The CDR3 DNA is TGTGCCAGCCCCCTGGGACAGCAAGAAAAACTGTTTTTT. Translation gives CASPLGQQEKLFF.

Here the CDR3 reads CASSLDHLAVSYNEQFF. As DNA, the CDR3 is TGTGCCAGCAGCTTAGACCATCTAGCGGTCTCCTACAATGAGCAGTTCTTC. The rearrangement uses TRBV7-9 and TRBJ2-1; 7 bases align to TRBD2. The CDR3 sequence is 17 residues long. Per germline, CDR1 SEHNR and CDR2 FQNEAQ (reference sequence). V dropped 1 base and J dropped 0; count of bases not matched to a gene: 6.

The rearrangement joins TRBV15 to TRBJ2-1; no definite D call. The CDR3 has 15 residues. Between the trimmed V and J ends, which lost 0 bases and 6 bases, there was a span of 12 bases. Germline V CDR1 and CDR2: LNHNV, YYDKDF (reference sequence). CDR3 DNA sequence: TGTGCCACCAGCAGAGATCTCGACGGCGTCAATGAGCAGTTCTTC. Protein: CATSRDLDGVNEQFF.

This chain uses TRBV19 with TRBJ2-5, with no clear D. Germline V CDR1 and CDR2: LNHDA, SQIVND (reference sequence). Trimming took off 4 bases at V and 5 bases at J, with 14 bases between the two ends. The CDR3 is made up of 14 amino acids. The CDR3 DNA reads TGTGCCAGTAGTACATACGGAGCCGTGGAGACCCAGTACTTC. Protein: CASSTYGAVETQYF.

The CDR3 here is CASSLDRDPANTGELFF. The CDR3 DNA reads TGCGCCAGCAGCTTGGATAGGGATCCCGCGAACACCGGGGAGCTGTTTTTT. This chain uses TRBV5-1 with TRBJ2-2; D not certain. The CDR3 runs to 17 residues. The V end lost 0 bases, the J end lost 0 bases, and 12 bases lay between the germline ends. Germline V lookup: CDR1 SGHRS, CDR2 YFSETQ.

This clone occurred a few times. V and J are TRBV7-6 and TRBJ2-2; D ambiguous. The CDR3 consists of 18 residues. From germline, CDR1 is SGHVS and CDR2 FNYEAQ. Trimming removed 3 bases from V and 6 bases from J, with 23 bases in between. The CDR3 is CASSLDLWRPDRAGELFF. DNA of the CDR3: TGTGCCAGCAGCTTGGACCTTTGGCGGCCGGATAGGGCCGGGGAGCTGTTTTTT.

The chain recombines TRBV29-1 with TRBJ1-6; 8 bases are shared with TRBD1. The germline gives CDR1 SQVTM, CDR2 ANQGSEA. Germline trimming cut 8 bases from V and 8 bases from J; bases unmatched to any gene: 11. The CDR3 loop spans 14 amino acids. CDR3 protein: CSIKDGTGYSPLHF. DNA of the CDR3: TGCAGCATAAAGGATGGGACAGGATATTCACCCCTCCACTTT.

This sequence joins TRBV5-4 and TRBJ2-6; D uncertain. From germline, CDR1 is SGHNT and CDR2 YYREEE (reference sequence). The CDR3 extends over 14 amino acids. Trimming pared 1 base from V and 3 bases from J, leaving 5 bases between. CDR3 sequence (DNA): TGTGCCAGCAGCTTGCGCTTTGGGGCCAACGTCCTGACTTTC. This gives the protein CASSLRFGANVLTF.

The J gene is TRBJ2-7, the V gene TRBV5-4, with TRBD2 matching over 10 bases. The CDR3 has 14 amino acids. After removal of 3 bases from V and 6 bases from J, the junction contained 6 bases not matched to a gene. In germline, CDR1 is SGHNT, CDR2 YYREEE (reference sequence). CDR3 sequence reads: CASSSPSGSREQYF. CDR3 nucleotides: TGTGCCAGCAGCTCCCCTAGCGGGAGTCGCGAGCAGTACTTC.

This chain links TRBV28 with TRBJ2-6; D remains ambiguous. The CDR3 spans 15 residues. The germline V gene has CDR1 MDHEN and CDR2 SYDVKM. Deletions cut 6 bases from V and 0 bases from J, with 9 bases between. The CDR3 is CASSRVFSGANVLTF. The CDR3 coding sequence is TGTGCCAGCAGCCGGGTCTTCTCTGGGGCCAACGTCCTGACTTTC.

This clone is labeled medium-sized (0.01 to 0.1%). V usage is TRBV4-3 and J usage is TRBJ2-3; D gene unclear. Trimming pared 1 base from V and 0 bases from J, leaving 8 bases between. Germline V gives CDR1 LGHNA, CDR2 YSLEER. The CDR3 is 15 residues long. The CDR3 bases are TGCGCCAGCAGCCAAGCCCCGATTAGCACAGATACGCAGTATTTT. Protein sequence: CASSQAPISTDTQYF.

J is TRBJ2-5 and V is TRBV29-1; TRBD2 matches at 8 bases. With 1 base clipped from V and 5 bases from J, the junction kept 6 bases outside the gene matches. The CDR3 is 14 amino acids. Germline CDR1 is SQVTM and CDR2 is ANQGSEA. The CDR3 region has the DNA TGCAGCGTTGAAGCGCCACCGGGAGGGGAGACCCAGTACTTC. Encoded protein: CSVEAPPGGETQYF.

The chain links TRBV4-1 to TRBJ2-1; D gene ambiguous. The CDR3 is 15 residues long. The germline V gene encodes CDR1 MGHRA and CDR2 YSYEKL. V was shortened by 4 bases and J by 6 bases, with 16 bases between the two germline ends. The CDR3 DNA follows: TGCGCCAGCAGCCCATTAATAACCGAGGTCAATGAGCAGTTCTTC. This codes for CASSPLITEVNEQFF.

This chain links TRBV5-1 with TRBJ2-3, with D hard to call. The V end lost 7 bases, the J end lost 13 bases, and 16 bases lay between the germline ends. The CDR3 contains 11 residues. Per germline, CDR1 SGHRS and CDR2 YFSETQ. CDR3 bases: TGCGCCAGCCGGGTCTACACCGAAGAGTATTTT. This codes for CASRVYTEEYF. Full variable domain (remainder filled in from reference TRBV5-1 and TRBJ2-3): KAGVTQTPRYLIKTRGQQVTLSCSPISGHRSVSWYQQTPGQGLQFLFEYFSETQRNKGNFPGRFSGRQFSNSRSEMNVSTLELGDSALYLCASRVYTEEYFGPGTRLTVL.

V is TRBV10-1 and J is TRBJ2-1; D gene unclear. The CDR3 loop spans 14 amino acids. The germline V gene encodes CDR1 WNHNN and CDR2 SYGVQD (reference sequence). The ends were cut back, 4 bases at V and 9 bases at J, with 16 bases in the middle. The CDR3 protein is CASSGSFGSAEQFF. The DNA for the CDR3 is TGCGCCAGCAGTGGGAGTTTTGGTTCTGCTGAGCAGTTCTTC.

This chain uses TRBV5-1 with TRBJ2-7; D possibly corresponds to TRBD2 (5 bases). This CDR3 region has 14 residues. Germline loops: CDR1 SGHRS, CDR2 YFSETQ. V was shortened by 4 bases and J by 3 bases, with 14 bases between the two germline ends. Here the CDR3 DNA reads TGCGCCAGCAGCGCGGCGGGCGCGAGCTACGAGCAGTACTTC. It specifies CASSAAGASYEQYF.

The rearrangement links TRBV14 to TRBJ2-1; possibly TRBD2 for D (7 bases). The CDR3 covers 17 residues. Trimming stripped 3 bases from V and 0 bases from J, with 15 bases between. Looked up from germline, CDR1 is SGHDN and CDR2 is FVKESK. The CDR3 loop reads CASSHRGAARSYNEQFF. DNA for the CDR3: TGTGCCAGCAGCCATCGGGGGGCCGCCCGCTCCTACAATGAGCAGTTCTTC. Looking up the rest from reference TRBV14 and TRBJ2-1 gives the full variable domain: EAGVTQFPSHSVIEKGQTVTLRCDPISGHDNLYWYRRVMGKEIKFLLHFVKESKQDESGMPNNRFLAERTGGTYSTLKVQPAELEDSGVYFCASSHRGAARSYNEQFFGPGTRLTVL.

This chain connects TRBV9 to TRBJ1-1, with unresolved D. Germline V CDR1 and CDR2: SGDLS, YYNGEE. Trimming left V 6 bases short and J 4 bases short, with 16 bases between. This CDR3 is built from 14 residues. Here the CDR3 DNA reads TGTGCCAGCAAGAAGGACCTATCAACCACTGAAGCTTTCTTT. It encodes CASKKDLSTTEAFF.

V gene TRBV5-8 combines with J gene TRBJ1-1; 9 nucleotides line up with TRBD1. This CDR3 has 14 amino acids. Germline V lookup: CDR1 SGHTS, CDR2 YDEGEE. The ends lost 0 bases at V and 7 bases at J; junction bases unmatched: 4. In nucleotides, the CDR3 is TGTGCCAGCAGCTTGGAGGGACAGGGATTTGAAGCTTTCTTT. This translates into CASSLEGQGFEAFF.

The J gene is TRBJ2-3, the V gene TRBV27; D might be TRBD2 (6 bases). The ends were cut back, 6 bases at V and 4 bases at J, with 11 bases in the middle. This CDR3 comprises 13 residues. The germline V gene encodes CDR1 MNHEY and CDR2 SMNVEV (reference sequence). CDR3 in DNA: TGTGCCAGCAGGACGACTAGTGCAGATACGCAGTATTTT. Its protein is CASRTTSADTQYF.

This chain connects TRBV5-1 to TRBJ2-7; 9 nucleotides match TRBD1. This CDR3 is 14 amino acids long. Germline V CDR1 and CDR2: SGHRS, YFSETQ. The junction had 6 bases not matched to a gene; V was cut back by 4 bases and J by 4 bases. CDR3 sequence reads: CASSPRTGAYEQYF. In DNA, the CDR3 is TGCGCCAGCAGCCCGCGGACAGGGGCGTACGAGCAGTACTTC. The full variable domain, with the rest looked up from reference TRBV5-1 and TRBJ2-7, is KAGVTQTPRYLIKTRGQQVTLSCSPISGHRSVSWYQQTPGQGLQFLFEYFSETQRNKGNFPGRFSGRQFSNSRSEMNVSTLELGDSALYLCASSPRTGAYEQYFGPGTRLTVT.

V and J are TRBV5-5 and TRBJ2-2; possible D gene TRBD1, 5 bases. This CDR3 comprises 13 residues. The germline V gene has CDR1 SGHKS and CDR2 YYEKEE (reference sequence). Trimming stripped 1 base from V and 9 bases from J, with 10 bases between. The CDR3 loop reads CASSLNQGRELFF. The CDR3 DNA sequence: TGTGCCAGCAGCTTGAACCAGGGCCGGGAGCTGTTTTTT.